This passage covers 15 T cell receptor beta chains from one sample sequenced in a study of blood T cell repertoires in COVID-19. Generated by immunoSEQ multiplex PCR, the TCRdb table keeps only in-frame clones and is missing some. Of some 340,000 clones in the sample, approximately 87% were seen once. The sequencing sample was made of PBMCs or T cells enriched from blood (not recorded which). These receptors all stem from a woman aged 25-40 years who had recovered from COVID-19.

This chain joins TRBV7-2 and TRBJ2-7; D uncertain. Between the trimmed V and J ends, which lost 5 bases and 3 bases, there was a span of 8 bases. The CDR3 consists of 12 residues. Germline V CDR1 and CDR2: SGHTA, FQGNSA. The CDR3 is CASSAGYYEQYF. The CDR3 DNA is TGTGCCAGCAGCGCCGGGTACTACGAGCAGTACTTC. The full variable domain, its missing parts supplied by reference TRBV7-2 and TRBJ2-7, is GAGVSQSPSNKVTEKGKDVELRCDPISGHTALYWYRQSLGQGLEFLIYFQGNSAPDKSGLPSDRFSAERTGGSVSTLTIQRTQQEDSAVYLCASSAGYYEQYFGPGTRLTVT.

This clone turned up a few times. The rearrangement uses TRBV5-6 and TRBJ2-1, with a possible D match to TRBD1 (6 bases). Germline V gives CDR1 SGHDT, CDR2 YYEEEE. The CDR3 extends over 15 amino acids. The V end was cut by 0 bases, the J end by 4 bases, with 11 bases between. CDR3 residues: CASSLAGALYNEQFF. In nucleotides, the CDR3 is TGTGCCAGCAGCTTGGCAGGGGCCCTATACAATGAGCAGTTCTTC.

The gene calls are TRBV19 and TRBJ2-2, with 7 bases identical to TRBD1. Germline CDR1 is LNHDA and CDR2 is SQIVND (reference sequence). The ends lost 5 bases at V and 0 bases at J; junction bases unmatched: 12. The CDR3 is made up of 18 amino acids. CDR3 in amino acids: CASSFSPGQISNTGELFF. For the CDR3, the DNA is TGTGCCAGTAGTTTCTCACCGGGACAGATTTCGAACACCGGGGAGCTGTTTTTT.

This clone was recorded only once. V gene TRBV21-1 combines with J gene TRBJ1-3; the table's D call, TRBD1, has no DNA check behind it. TRBV21-1 is termed a pseudogene. CDR3 length: 20 amino acids. The chain's CDR3 is CASSKPRDIFHTDSGNTIYF. In nucleotides, the CDR3 is TGTGCCAGCAGCAAACCCCGGGACATCTTCCACACGGACTCTGGAAACACCATATATTTT.

V usage is TRBV13 and J usage is TRBJ1-5; 7 positions match TRBD1. This CDR3 is built from 14 residues. V gave up 6 bases and J gave up 4 bases; unmatched junction bases: 6. Germline values: CDR1 PRHDT, CDR2 FYEKMQ (reference sequence). CDR3 DNA: TGTGCCAGCAGTTCCGGGACAGCTAATCAGCCCCAGCATTTT. It translates to CASSSGTANQPQHF.

The chain recombines TRBV5-6 with TRBJ2-3; 8 positions agree with TRBD1. The CDR3 consists of 15 residues. After removal of 4 bases from V and 6 bases from J, the junction contained 10 bases not matched to a gene. Germline loops: CDR1 SGHDT, CDR2 YYEEEE. The CDR3 protein is CASSPLDRAGDTQYF. CDR3 DNA: TGTGCCAGCAGCCCCCTGGACAGGGCGGGGGATACGCAGTATTTT.

In this sample, this clone turned up a few times. The CDR3 is CASSPGGTGYGYTF. DNA of the CDR3: TGTGCCAGCAGCCCCGGAGGCACCGGCTATGGCTACACCTTC. The V and J genes are TRBV5-4 and TRBJ1-2; D call uncertain. The CDR3 spans 14 residues. V shed 4 bases and J shed 4 bases, with 14 bases lying between them. Germline V gene lookup returns CDR1 SGHNT and CDR2 YYREEE (reference sequence).

The J gene is TRBJ2-1, the V gene TRBV3-1 (or the pseudogene TRBV3-2); TRBD2 matches at 10 bases. The J segment lost 4 bases and the V segment lost 1 base, leaving 13 bases of the junction unmatched. CDR3 size: 19 residues. CDR1 is LGHDT and CDR2 is YNNKEL in the germline V gene (reference sequence). The CDR3 sequence: CASSQVLDRSGGAYNEQFF. CDR3 nucleotide sequence: TGTGCCAGCAGCCAAGTACTGGATCGAAGCGGGGGGGCGTACAATGAGCAGTTCTTC.

This clone is a singleton in its sample. The chain has TRBV10-2 and TRBJ2-2; D is possibly TRBD1 (6 bases). In germline, CDR1 is WSHSY, CDR2 SAAADI. The CDR3 totals 13 residues. Trimming shortened V by 4 bases and J by 8 bases, and 11 bases separated the two germline ends. CDR3 in DNA: TGCGCCAGCAGTGTGGGGGCGGGTGGGGAGCTGTTTTTT. This translates into CASSVGAGGELFF.

The chain carries TRBV3-1 (or the pseudogene TRBV3-2) and TRBJ1-2; no clear D gene. The CDR3 totals 13 residues. Germline-derived CDR1 and CDR2 are LGHDT and YNNKEL (reference sequence). V lost 0 bases and J 2 bases, leaving 4 bases between the germline ends. CDR3 in DNA: TGTGCCAGCAGCCAAGATAGAAACTATGGCTACACCTTC. Protein product: CASSQDRNYGYTF.

The chain joins TRBV5-1 to TRBJ2-1, with D perhaps matching TRBD1 (6 bases). The germline CDR1 and CDR2 sequences are SGHRS and YFSETQ. The CDR3 length is 14 residues. V was clipped by 3 bases and J by 5 bases, with 12 bases between them. The CDR3: CASSSIRTDNEQFF. The CDR3 region has the DNA TGCGCCAGCAGCTCGATCAGGACAGACAATGAGCAGTTCTTC. The entire variable domain, with the rest obtained from reference TRBV5-1 and TRBJ2-1, is as follows: KAGVTQTPRYLIKTRGQQVTLSCSPISGHRSVSWYQQTPGQGLQFLFEYFSETQRNKGNFPGRFSGRQFSNSRSEMNVSTLELGDSALYLCASSSIRTDNEQFFGPGTRLTVL.

The chain links TRBV29-1 to TRBJ1-1; 9 bases align to TRBD1. After removal of 7 bases from V and 4 bases from J, the junction contained 7 bases not matched to a gene. In germline, CDR1 is SQVTM, CDR2 ANQGSEA. CDR3 length: 13 amino acids. CDR3 sequence: CSGLRGQGTEAFF. Here the CDR3 DNA reads TGCAGCGGGCTCAGGGGACAGGGCACTGAAGCTTTCTTT.

The CDR3 nucleotides are TGCGCCAGCAGCTTGGGGACAGGGGAGCAGACCCAGTACTTC. Translated: CASSLGTGEQTQYF. This chain joins TRBV5-1 and TRBJ2-5; 9 bases are a match to TRBD1. This CDR3 spans 14 amino acids. V shed 0 bases and J 6 bases; nucleotides not matched to a gene: 3. Germline-derived CDR1 and CDR2 are SGHRS and YFSETQ.

The rearrangement uses TRBV7-2 and TRBJ2-3; D ambiguous. Germline CDR1 is SGHTA and CDR2 is FQGNSA. V was cut by 5 bases and J by 2 bases, with 14 bases left in between. The CDR3 length is 15 residues. This CDR3 is CASSPDRGFTDTQYF. Written as DNA, the CDR3 is TGTGCCAGCAGCCCAGACCGCGGTTTCACAGATACGCAGTATTTT.

This rearrangement joins TRBV7-9 to TRBJ1-1; D ambiguous. This CDR3 contains 13 residues. V shed 0 bases and J shed 6 bases, with 8 bases lying between them. Per germline, CDR1 SEHNR and CDR2 FQNEAQ (reference sequence). CDR3 DNA sequence: TGTGCCAGCAGCTTAGCAAGAGTTGCTGAAGCTTTCTTT. As protein: CASSLARVAEAFF.